This T cell receptor beta chain appears in the sequencing data of a study of PD-L1 blockade in urothelial cancer. Turning to the study itself: Prior exposure to chemotherapy in patients amounted to 0 to 3 regimens received.

Time point reported: peripheral blood 6 weeks after treatment start. Between 1 and 8 samples, pretreatment and on-treatment, were given by each patient. Germline CDR1 and CDR2: SGHRS and YFSETQ. CDR3 size: 13 residues. V dropped 1 base and J dropped 3 bases, with 7 bases sitting between them. PCRs each included synthetic TCR analog templates spiked in. Profiling relied on immunoSEQ multiplex PCR, and the TCRdb table lists in-frame clones only, not all of them. The data show tens of thousands of clones, about 90% seen once. The J gene is TRBJ1-1, the V gene TRBV5-1; D uncertain. The starting material was PBMCs, obtained around atezolizumab (anti-PD-L1) treatment. This sequence was found in a man aged 70 or older with urothelial cancer. For the CDR3, the DNA is TGCGCCAGCAGCTTGATCACGGACACTGAAGCTTTCTTT. Amino acids: CASSLITDTEAFF.